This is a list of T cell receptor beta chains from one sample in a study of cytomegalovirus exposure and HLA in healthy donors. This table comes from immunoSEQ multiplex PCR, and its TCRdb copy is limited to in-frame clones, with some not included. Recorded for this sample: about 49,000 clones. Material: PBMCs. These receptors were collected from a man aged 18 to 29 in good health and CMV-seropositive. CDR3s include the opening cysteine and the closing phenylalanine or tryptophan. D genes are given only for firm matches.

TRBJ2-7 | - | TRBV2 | TGTGCCAGCTTCGAGCGAAACGAGCAGTACTTC | CASFERNEQYF
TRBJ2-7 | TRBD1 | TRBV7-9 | TGTGCCAGCAGCCGCCAACAGGGGACCGAGCAGTACTTC | CASSRQQGTEQYF
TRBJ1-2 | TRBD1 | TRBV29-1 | TGCAGCGTTGCCTCCGGGACAGGGTTTGGCTACACCTTC | CSVASGTGFGYTF
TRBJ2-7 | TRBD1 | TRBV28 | TGTGCCAGCAGTTTATTGGCAGGGGGCTACGAGCAGTACTTC | CASSLLAGGYEQYF
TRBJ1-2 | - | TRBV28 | TGTGCCAGCCGCCTTCAGGGCGCTGATGGCTACACCTTC | CASRLQGADGYTF
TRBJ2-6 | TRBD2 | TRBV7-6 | TGTGCCAGCAGCGCACTGGGACTAGCCGAGTCTGGGGCCAACGTCCTGACTTTC | CASSALGLAESGANVLTF
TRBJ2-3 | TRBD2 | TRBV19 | TGTGCCAGTAGGATAGGTAGCGGGACTTCTTATACGCAGTATTTT | CASRIGSGTSYTQYF
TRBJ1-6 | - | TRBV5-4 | TGTGCCAGCAATCAGGAGGATTCACCCCTCCACTTT | CASNQEDSPLHF
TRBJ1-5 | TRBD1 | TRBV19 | TGTGCCGGGGGACAGGGTCAAATCTTCGATCAGCCCCAGCATTTT | CAGGQGQIFDQPQHF
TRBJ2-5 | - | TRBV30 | TGTGCCTGGAGCCGGCAGGGGAGAGGTCAGCAGTACTTC | CAWSRQGRGQQYF
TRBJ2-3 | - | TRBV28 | TGTGCCAGCAGTTTACCCCCCAGCGGAAGCACATATACGCAGTATTTT | CASSLPPSGSTYTQYF
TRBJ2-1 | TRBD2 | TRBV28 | TGTGCCAGCAGTTTCCTAGCGGGAGGGAGCTCCTACAATGAGCAGTTCTTC | CASSFLAGGSSYNEQFF
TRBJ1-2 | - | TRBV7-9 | TGTGCCAGCAGCTTAGTGGACAGCTATGGCTACACCTTC | CASSLVDSYGYTF
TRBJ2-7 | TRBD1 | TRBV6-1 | TGTGCCAGCAGTCCCCGACAGGGGATCTACGAGCAGTACTTC | CASSPRQGIYEQYF
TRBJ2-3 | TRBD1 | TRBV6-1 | TGTGCCAGCAGCGGACAGGGGACGCGGGGAAATACGCAGTATTTT | CASSGQGTRGNTQYF
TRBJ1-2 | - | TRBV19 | TGTGCCAGTAGTTCCCACAGGGTTGGAGAGGGCTACACCTTC | CASSSHRVGEGYTF
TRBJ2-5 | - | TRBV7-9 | TGTGCCAGCAGCCTACTCCGGGGGGCACAAACCCTTAAAGAGACCCAGTACTTC | CASSLLRGAQTLKETQYF
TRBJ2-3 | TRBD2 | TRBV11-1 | TGTGCCAGCAGCTTCGGCGGGAGGCTTCGCACAGATACGCAGTATTTT | CASSFGGRLRTDTQYF
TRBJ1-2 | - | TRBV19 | TGTGCCACAAGACAGCGAACTCTCTATGGCTACACCTTC | CATRQRTLYGYTF
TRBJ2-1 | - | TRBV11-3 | TGTGCCAGCAGCTTAGACTTTAGCTCCTACAATGAGCAGTTCTTC | CASSLDFSSYNEQFF
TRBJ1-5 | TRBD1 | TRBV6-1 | TGTGCCAGCAGGTCGGACAGGGGGGGGCAGCCCCAGCATTTT | CASRSDRGGQPQHF
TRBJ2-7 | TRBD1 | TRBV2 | TGTGCCAGCAGTCGGGACAGGGATGTATACGAGCAGTACTTC | CASSRDRDVYEQYF
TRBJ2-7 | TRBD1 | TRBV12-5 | TGTGCTAGTGGTTGGAGGCAGGGGGCGCCGGGGGAGCAGTACTTC | CASGWRQGAPGEQYF
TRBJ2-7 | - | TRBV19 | TGTGCCAGTAGTATGGAGGAGGGTGTCTACGAGCAGTACTTC | CASSMEEGVYEQYF
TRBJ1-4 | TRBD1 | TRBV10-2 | TGCGCCAGCAAAGGGACAGGGTTCGCAAAACTGTTTTTT | CASKGTGFAKLFF
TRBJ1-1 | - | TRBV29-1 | TGCAGCGGAGAAGGGGAGAACACTGAAGCTTTCTTT | CSGEGENTEAFF
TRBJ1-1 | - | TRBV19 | TGTGCCAGTAGTATCCGGGAGAACACTGAAGCTTTCTTT | CASSIRENTEAFF
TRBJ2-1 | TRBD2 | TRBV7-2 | TGTGCCAGCAGCCCAGTAGCGGGAGGGTCCTCGAGCTCCTACAATGAGCAGTTCTTC | CASSPVAGGSSSSYNEQFF
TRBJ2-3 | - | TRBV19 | TGTGCCAGTAGTATTGGCGGGACCCCCACAGATACGCAGTATTTT | CASSIGGTPTDTQYF